The clone carrying this T cell receptor beta chain has just a few counts. Its target is unknown. CDR3 length: 13 amino acids. V was shortened by 5 bases and J by 1 base, with 8 bases between the two germline ends. Germline CDR1 reads LGHDT; CDR2 reads YNNKEL (reference sequence). This specimen comes from a study of blood T cells in healthy people across ages. Primers used in a second PCR of roughly 6 to 12 cycles were a sample-barcoded 5' primer and a J-beta primer mix. TCRdb re-derived calls from the 5' RACE reads in MiXCR, one entry per CDR3 protein. Among 700,000 to 1,000,000 distinct CDR3 sequences listed, under 45% were seen once. The study's findings and limits: Significant beta diversity loss was already apparent by age 40, declining roughly linearly. Unsorted PBMC material precluded a definitive naive versus antigen-experienced comparison.

The J gene is TRBJ1-1, the V gene TRBV3-1; TRBD1 might be the D (5 bases). The specimen sequenced was blood. The receptor's source is a man aged 60 to 69 in good health. CDR3 coding DNA: TGTGCCAGCAGCGACAGACAGAACACTGAAGCTTTCTTT. It is translated as CASSDRQNTEAFF.